These 20 T cell receptor beta chains came from one sample sequenced in a study of cytomegalovirus exposure and HLA in healthy donors. Sequenced by immunoSEQ multiplex PCR; TCRdb stores in-frame clones only, minus some. The sample lists some 150,000 clones, about nine tenths seen once, with 4.5% to 5.5% in the top ten. What was sequenced was PBMCs. The receptors were gathered from a man younger than 30 in good health and CMV-seropositive.

The chain recombines TRBV2 with TRBJ1-6, with 7 bases aligning to TRBD1. The CDR3 is made up of 17 amino acids. The V gene end was trimmed by 1 base and the J gene end by 0 bases; junction bases not matched to a gene: 3. Germline V lookup: CDR1 SNHLY, CDR2 FYNNEI. CDR3 residues: CASSEVAGGSYNSPLHF. The CDR3 DNA reads as TGTGCCAGCAGTGAAGTGGCAGGGGGCTCCTATAATTCACCCCTCCACTTT.

The chain is built from TRBV5-1 and TRBJ1-1; TRBD1 matches at 9 bases. The length of the CDR3 is 13 residues. J was trimmed by 5 bases and V by 5 bases; bases with no gene match: 4. Per germline, CDR1 SGHRS and CDR2 YFSETQ. The CDR3, as DNA: TGCGCCAGCAGACCCGACAGGGGGACTGAAGCTTTCTTT. Translating gives CASRPDRGTEAFF.

This clone was seen only a few times. The chain combines TRBV4-1 with TRBJ1-1; D may be TRBD1 (6 bases). The CDR3 extends over 13 amino acids. V shed 5 bases and J shed 4 bases, with 11 bases lying between them. Germline V gene sequence: CDR1 MGHRA, CDR2 YSYEKL. This CDR3 is CASSETGFTEAFF. In DNA form, the CDR3 reads TGCGCCAGCAGCGAAACAGGGTTCACTGAAGCTTTCTTT.

V gene TRBV29-1 combines with J gene TRBJ2-7; no reliable D call. Trimming shortened V by 1 base and J by 4 bases, and 5 bases separated the two germline ends. Germline V gives CDR1 SQVTM, CDR2 ANQGSEA. CDR3 length: 11 residues. This CDR3 reads CSVEAGYEQYF. The CDR3 DNA reads TGCAGCGTTGAAGCGGGTTACGAGCAGTACTTC.

This clone was observed once. The gene calls are TRBV6-5 and TRBJ2-7; 8 bases match TRBD1. The V gene end was trimmed by 6 bases and the J gene end by 0 bases; junction bases not matched to a gene: 4. Per germline, CDR1 MNHEY and CDR2 SVGAGI. This CDR3 is 14 amino acids long. The CDR3 nucleotides are TGTGCCAGCAGCACCGGGACAGGCTCCTACGAGCAGTACTTC. It specifies CASSTGTGSYEQYF.

The rearrangement uses TRBV15 and TRBJ2-1, with TRBD2 matching over 10 bases. The germline V gene encodes CDR1 LNHNV and CDR2 YYDKDF (reference sequence). The junction had 9 bases not matched to a gene; V was cut back by 0 bases and J by 7 bases. The CDR3 is 17 amino acids. In nucleotides, the CDR3 is TGTGCCACCAGCAGAGAAGGCACTACGGGACTAGCGAATGAGCAGTTCTTC. It specifies CATSREGTTGLANEQFF. Together with reference TRBV15 and TRBJ2-1, the CDR3 gives the full variable domain: DAMVIQNPRYQVTQFGKPVTLSCSQTLNHNVMYWYQQKSSQAPKLLFHYYDKDFNNEADTPDNFQSRRPNTSFCFLDIRSPGLGDTAMYLCATSREGTTGLANEQFFGPGTRLTVL.

This chain connects TRBV28 to TRBJ1-3; possible D gene TRBD1, 5 bases. This CDR3 is 14 amino acids long. In germline, CDR1 is MDHEN, CDR2 SYDVKM. Trimming removed 6 bases at V and 4 bases at J, with 13 bases between. The DNA of the CDR3 is TGTGCCAGCAGACAGGATGTATCAGGAAACACCATATATTTT. Encoded protein: CASRQDVSGNTIYF.

J is TRBJ1-5 and V is TRBV28; possible D gene TRBD1, 5 bases. CDR3 length equals 15 residues. Germline V CDR1 and CDR2: MDHEN, SYDVKM. Trimming removed 5 bases from V and 6 bases from J, with 17 bases in between. CDR3 loop: CASSDRDLDRQPQHF. The CDR3 nucleotides read TGTGCCAGCAGTGACCGGGACTTAGACCGTCAGCCCCAGCATTTT.

This clone was observed once. The gene calls are TRBV7-7 and TRBJ2-4, with a weak D call TRBD2 (6 bases). CDR1 and CDR2 from the germline V gene are SSHAT and FNYEAQ (reference sequence). CDR3 length equals 16 residues. The V gene lost 5 bases and the J gene lost 0 bases, with 14 bases spanning the gap. The CDR3 spells CASSGGKNLAKNIQYF. The CDR3 region has the DNA TGTGCCAGCAGCGGCGGGAAGAACCTAGCCAAAAACATTCAGTACTTC.

The J gene is TRBJ2-7, the V gene TRBV4-1; 9 positions agree with TRBD2. The CDR3 is 16 residues long. With V trimmed by 1 base and J by 3 bases, 7 bases remained unmatched. Per germline, CDR1 MGHRA and CDR2 YSYEKL. The DNA of the CDR3 is TGCGCCAGCAGCCAAGGGACCAGCGGGGGGTTCTACGAGCAGTACTTC. Protein product: CASSQGTSGGFYEQYF.

The genes are TRBV7-2 and TRBJ1-2, with 7 positions matching TRBD1. The germline CDR1 and CDR2 sequences are SGHTA and FQGNSA. The trim removed 5 bases at V and 8 bases at J, leaving 11 bases unmatched. This CDR3 is built from 14 residues. The chain's CDR3 is CASSLTGDLGGYTF. Here the CDR3 DNA reads TGTGCCAGCAGCCTCACAGGGGATTTGGGGGGCTACACCTTC.

This chain links TRBV4-2 with TRBJ2-1, with D possibly matching TRBD2 (5 bases). Trimming took off 4 bases at V and 0 bases at J, with 13 bases between the two ends. The germline V gene has CDR1 LGHNA and CDR2 YNFKEQ. The CDR3 extends over 16 amino acids. The CDR3 region has the DNA TGTGCCAGCAGCCGAGTAGCGACCAGCTCCTACAATGAGCAGTTCTTC. Translation: CASSRVATSSYNEQFF.

The rearrangement uses TRBV6-6 and TRBJ2-1; 11 nucleotides align to TRBD2. The V and J ends lost 2 bases and 9 bases, in that order; junction bases with no gene match: 9. The CDR3 totals 16 residues. Germline CDR1 MNHNY, CDR2 SVGAGI (reference sequence). In nucleotides, the CDR3 is TGTGCCAGCAGTTACAACTCCTGGACTAGCGGGTTTGAGCAGTTCTTC. Its protein is CASSYNSWTSGFEQFF.

The genes are TRBV29-1 and TRBJ2-1; 7 bases fit TRBD2. Losses at the gene ends were 0 bases for V and 2 bases for J; bases not matched to a gene: 4. Germline CDR1 reads SQVTM; CDR2 reads ANQGSEA. The CDR3 contains 15 residues. This CDR3 reads CSVEDRGRAYNEQFF. The CDR3 coding sequence is TGCAGCGTTGAAGATCGGGGGAGGGCCTACAATGAGCAGTTCTTC.

The CDR3 spells CASSYRQGFEQYF. The CDR3 DNA is TGTGCCAGCAGTTACAGGCAGGGGTTCGAGCAGTACTTC. The rearrangement links TRBV6-5 to TRBJ2-7, with D perhaps matching TRBD1 (6 bases). V was clipped by 2 bases and J by 6 bases, with 11 bases between them. CDR3 size: 13 residues. In germline, CDR1 is MNHEY, CDR2 SVGAGI.

CDR3 DNA: TGTGCTAGTGCGGGGCCAGGATATACGCAGTATTTT. Translation gives CASAGPGYTQYF. The chain carries TRBV27 and TRBJ2-3; a possible D gene is TRBD2 (6 bases). The CDR3 sequence is 12 residues long. Germline loops: CDR1 MNHEY, CDR2 SMNVEV (reference sequence).

This chain uses TRBV6-1 with TRBJ1-1; D remains unclear. The V end lost 1 base, the J end lost 7 bases, and 7 bases lay between the germline ends. This CDR3 is 12 amino acids long. Germline lookup yields CDR1 MNHNS and CDR2 SASEGT. The CDR3 DNA follows: TGTGCCAGCAGTGAAGACCGGTTTGAAGCTTTCTTT. Its protein is CASSEDRFEAFF.

The rearrangement links TRBV6-1 to TRBJ1-2, with D hard to call. Trimming pared 1 base from V and 6 bases from J, leaving 15 bases between. Germline V gives CDR1 MNHNS, CDR2 SASEGT. The CDR3 runs to 15 residues. Here the CDR3 reads CASSEGVGEGNGYTF. The CDR3, as DNA: TGTGCCAGCAGTGAAGGGGTCGGGGAAGGCAATGGCTACACCTTC.

The V gene is TRBV27, the J gene TRBJ1-5, with D possibly matching TRBD1 (6 bases). The length of the CDR3 is 14 residues. The germline gives CDR1 MNHEY, CDR2 SMNVEV (reference sequence). Trimming took 0 bases from V and 4 from J, leaving 7 bases between them. In DNA form, the CDR3 reads TGTGCCAGCAGTTTATCGAGGGGGAATCAGCCCCAGCATTTT. Protein sequence: CASSLSRGNQPQHF.

This rearrangement joins TRBV6-5 to TRBJ1-1; D gene uncertain. The CDR3 runs 13 residues. Germline assignment: CDR1 MNHEY and CDR2 SVGAGI. V dropped 6 bases and J dropped 2 bases, with 10 bases sitting between them. The CDR3 loop is CASRRLTNTEAFF. The CDR3 bases are TGTGCCAGCAGGCGACTGACCAACACTGAAGCTTTCTTT.